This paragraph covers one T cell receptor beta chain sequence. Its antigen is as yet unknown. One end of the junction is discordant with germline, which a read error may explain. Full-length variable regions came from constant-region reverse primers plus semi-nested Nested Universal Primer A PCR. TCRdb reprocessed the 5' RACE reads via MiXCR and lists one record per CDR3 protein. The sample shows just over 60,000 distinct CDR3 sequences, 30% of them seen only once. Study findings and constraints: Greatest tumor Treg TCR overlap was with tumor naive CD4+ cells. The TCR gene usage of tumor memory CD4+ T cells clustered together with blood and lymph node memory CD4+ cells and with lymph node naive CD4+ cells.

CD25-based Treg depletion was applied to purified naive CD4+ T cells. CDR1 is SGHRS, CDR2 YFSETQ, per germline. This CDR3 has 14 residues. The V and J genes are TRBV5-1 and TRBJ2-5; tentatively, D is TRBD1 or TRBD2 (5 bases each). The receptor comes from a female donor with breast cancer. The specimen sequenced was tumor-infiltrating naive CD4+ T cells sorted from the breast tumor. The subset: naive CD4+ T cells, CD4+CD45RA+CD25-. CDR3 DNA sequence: TGCACCAGCAGCTTGAGTGGGGGAAAGGAGACCCAGTACTTC. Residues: CTSSLSGGKETQYF. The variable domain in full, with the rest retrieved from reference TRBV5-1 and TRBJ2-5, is KAGVTQTPRYLIKTRGQQVTLSCSPISGHRSVSWYQQTPGQGLQFLFEYFSETQRNKGNFPGRFSGRQFSNSRSEMNVSTLELGDSALYLCTSSLSGGKETQYFGPGTRLLVL.